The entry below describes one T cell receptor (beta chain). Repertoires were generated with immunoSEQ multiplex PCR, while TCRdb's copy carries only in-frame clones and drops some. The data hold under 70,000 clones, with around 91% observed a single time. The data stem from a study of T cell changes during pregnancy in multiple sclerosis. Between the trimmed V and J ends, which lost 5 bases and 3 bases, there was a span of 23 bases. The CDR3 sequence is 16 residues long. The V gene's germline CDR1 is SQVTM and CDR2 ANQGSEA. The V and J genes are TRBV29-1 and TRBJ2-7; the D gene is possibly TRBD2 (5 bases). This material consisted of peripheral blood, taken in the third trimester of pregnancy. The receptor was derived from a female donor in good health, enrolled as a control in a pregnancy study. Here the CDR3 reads CSVRGGEQVSDYEQYF. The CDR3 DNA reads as TGCAGCGTTCGAGGAGGCGAGCAAGTCTCTGACTACGAGCAGTACTTC.